Below are 28 T cell receptor beta chains sequenced from a single sample in a study of blood T cell repertoires in COVID-19. TCRdb keeps only in-frame clones here, not all; method: immunoSEQ multiplex PCR. The sample carries about 480,000 clones, approximately 88% recorded once. Material: peripheral blood. The receptors were gathered from a woman aged 50 to 60 with COVID-19, enrolled during active disease.

This chain uses TRBV11-2 with TRBJ1-2; a weak D match, TRBD1 (6 bases). Germline CDR1 SGHAT, CDR2 FQNNGV. Trimming pared 5 bases from V and 4 bases from J, leaving 8 bases between. This CDR3 is built from 12 residues. CDR3 in amino acids: CASSEQGYGYTF. The CDR3 DNA is TGTGCCAGCAGCGAACAGGGCTATGGCTACACCTTC. Full variable domain (missing parts from reference TRBV11-2 and TRBJ1-2): EAGVAQSPRYKIIEKRQSVAFWCNPISGHATLYWYQQILGQGPKLLIQFQNNGVVDDSQLPKDRFSAERLKGVDSTLKIQPAKLEDSAVYLCASSEQGYGYTFGSGTRLTVV.

The CDR3 sequence: CASSLVSGTGGTDTQYF. The CDR3 coding sequence is TGCGCCAGCAGCTTGGTCTCCGGGACAGGGGGGACAGATACGCAGTATTTT. The chain is built from TRBV5-1 and TRBJ2-3; 11 bases are shared with TRBD1. The CDR3 is made up of 17 amino acids. The V and J ends lost 0 bases and 3 bases, in that order; junction bases with no gene match: 6. The V gene's germline CDR1 is SGHRS and CDR2 YFSETQ.

The rearrangement uses TRBV19 and TRBJ1-6; D may be TRBD1 (6 bases). The CDR3 spans 12 residues. V shed 3 bases and J shed 11 bases, with 8 bases lying between them. Germline lookup yields CDR1 LNHDA and CDR2 SQIVND (reference sequence). The CDR3 nucleotides read TGTGCCAGTAGTATTCAGGGGACACCCCTCCACTTT. It translates to CASSIQGTPLHF.

The table lists this clone with a count of one. This chain joins TRBV30 and TRBJ2-1; D not certain. With 4 bases removed from V and 7 bases from J, the gap between germline ends came to 8 bases. CDR3 length equals 11 residues. Germline V CDR1 and CDR2: GTSNPN, SVGIG (reference sequence). The CDR3 DNA reads TGTGCCTGGAAGAGGAGTAATGAGCAGTTCTTC. As protein: CAWKRSNEQFF.

The genes are TRBV14 and TRBJ1-1; D remains ambiguous. V was shortened by 4 bases and J by 5 bases, with 11 bases between the two germline ends. The germline V gene has CDR1 SGHDN and CDR2 FVKESK. The CDR3 consists of 13 residues. The CDR3 DNA follows: TGTGCCAGCAGCCTCGTAGGGAGGACTGAAGCTTTCTTT. Its protein product is CASSLVGRTEAFF.

The J gene is TRBJ2-2, the V gene TRBV29-1; D is uncertain. V was shortened by 2 bases and J by 8 bases, with 9 bases between the two germline ends. The CDR3 length is 12 residues. Germline V gene lookup returns CDR1 SQVTM and CDR2 ANQGSEA. The CDR3 nucleotides are TGCAGCGTTGAACCGTACAAGGGGGAGCTGTTTTTT. Protein sequence: CSVEPYKGELFF.

V gene TRBV11-3 combines with J gene TRBJ2-2, with 9 bases that match TRBD1. This CDR3 comprises 16 residues. The germline gives CDR1 SGHNT, CDR2 YENEEA. Losses at the gene ends were 5 bases for V and 4 bases for J; bases not matched to a gene: 8. The CDR3 is CASSAPGTGPTGELFF. CDR3 nucleotides: TGTGCCAGCAGCGCTCCCGGGACAGGGCCCACCGGGGAGCTGTTTTTT.

The CDR3 protein is CASKATDSGNTIYF. CDR3 in DNA: TGTGCCAGCAAAGCGACAGACTCTGGAAACACCATATATTTT. This rearrangement joins TRBV9 to TRBJ1-3, with a possible D match to TRBD1 (5 bases). There are 14 residues in the CDR3. Germline loops: CDR1 SGDLS, CDR2 YYNGEE. The V end lost 6 bases, the J end lost 0 bases, and 10 bases lay between the germline ends.

The count of this clone is one. This chain connects TRBV2 to TRBJ2-2, with 8 bases that match TRBD1. The trim removed 6 bases at V and 1 base at J, leaving 7 bases unmatched. Germline V gene lookup returns CDR1 SNHLY and CDR2 FYNNEI. CDR3 length equals 16 residues. The DNA for the CDR3 is TGTGCCAGCAGACCTCAGGGGGCGAGGAACACCGGGGAGCTGTTTTTT. Its translation is CASRPQGARNTGELFF.

Comment on this clone: At the DNA level, this CDR3 is encoded by other sequences in the same sample as well. This chain connects TRBV6-1 to TRBJ1-2; no definite D call. Germline V gives CDR1 MNHNS, CDR2 SASEGT. V lost 0 bases and J 5 bases, leaving 7 bases between the germline ends. The CDR3 runs to 13 residues. Here the CDR3 DNA reads TGTGCCAGCAGTGAAGCTTCGGTTTATGGCTACACCTTC. It specifies CASSEASVYGYTF.

This rearrangement joins TRBV7-2 to TRBJ2-3; 13 nucleotides align to TRBD2. V shed 4 bases, J shed 6 bases, and the junction held 4 bases outside the gene matches. This CDR3 has 15 amino acids. Germline CDR1 and CDR2: SGHTA and FQGNSA. The CDR3 DNA sequence: TGTGCCAGCAGCTCACCGGGACTAGCGGGGGATACGCAGTATTTT. Encoded protein: CASSSPGLAGDTQYF.

The V call is TRBV7-8, the J call TRBJ2-5; 8 bases map to TRBD2. Germline CDR1 SGHVS, CDR2 FQNEAQ. With 1 base clipped from V and 2 bases from J, the junction kept 3 bases outside the gene matches. The CDR3 extends over 15 amino acids. The CDR3 DNA sequence: TGTGCCAGCAGCTTAGGGGGACTAGGGCAAGAGACCCAGTACTTC. Translating it yields CASSLGGLGQETQYF.

The gene calls are TRBV19 and TRBJ1-1; maybe TRBD1 (5 bases). The germline V and J ends were trimmed by 1 base and 8 bases, with 14 bases remaining between them. The CDR3 totals 14 residues. Germline V gene sequence: CDR1 LNHDA, CDR2 SQIVND (reference sequence). CDR3 sequence (DNA): TGTGCCAGTAGTATAGTTGGGGGGTTTGTAGAAGCTTTCTTT. Its translation is CASSIVGGFVEAFF.

V is TRBV4-1 and J is TRBJ1-1, with D perhaps matching TRBD1 (6 bases). The CDR3 is 17 residues long. In germline, CDR1 is MGHRA, CDR2 YSYEKL. The ends were cut back, 5 bases at V and 4 bases at J, with 23 bases in the middle. CDR3 region: CASSDPLRGKRGTEAFF. In nucleotides, the CDR3 is TGCGCCAGCAGCGATCCTCTGAGGGGGAAGAGGGGCACTGAAGCTTTCTTT.

The gene calls are TRBV5-4 and TRBJ1-3; no clear D. This CDR3 spans 16 amino acids. V was clipped by 0 bases and J by 4 bases, with 14 bases between them. Per the germline V gene, CDR1 is SGHNT and CDR2 is YYREEE (reference sequence). CDR3 in amino acids: CASSLGLPEAGNTIYF. DNA of the CDR3: TGTGCCAGCAGCTTGGGATTACCCGAGGCGGGAAACACCATATATTTT.

This chain links TRBV4-1 with TRBJ2-7; 9 bases are shared with TRBD1. J was trimmed by 5 bases and V by 0 bases; bases with no gene match: 11. The CDR3 runs 17 residues. Germline loops: CDR1 MGHRA, CDR2 YSYEKL. The CDR3 spells CASSQDPIWTGDHEQYF. CDR3 bases: TGCGCCAGCAGCCAAGATCCGATTTGGACAGGGGACCACGAGCAGTACTTC.

The genes are TRBV5-1 and TRBJ2-2; 11 nucleotides agree with TRBD2. Germline V gene sequence: CDR1 SGHRS, CDR2 YFSETQ. The CDR3 covers 18 residues. The ends lost 0 bases at V and 6 bases at J; junction bases unmatched: 10. CDR3 region: CASSLAVSGGAFAGELFF. The DNA of the CDR3 is TGCGCCAGCAGCTTGGCAGTTAGCGGGGGGGCCTTCGCCGGGGAGCTGTTTTTT.

V gene TRBV20-1 combines with J gene TRBJ2-7; TRBD1 might be the D (6 bases). Trimming took 7 bases from V and 3 from J, leaving 10 bases between them. Germline assignment: CDR1 DFQATT and CDR2 SNEGSKA (reference sequence). This CDR3 is 11 amino acids long. CDR3 amino acids: CSVPTGYEQYF. The CDR3 bases are TGCAGTGTTCCGACAGGCTACGAGCAGTACTTC.

This clone was detected only once. The chain combines TRBV25-1 with TRBJ2-1, with TRBD1 identical over 7 bases. The J segment lost 9 bases and the V segment lost 8 bases, leaving 10 bases of the junction unmatched. Germline CDR1 and CDR2: MGHDK and SYGVNS. This CDR3 has 13 residues. Here the CDR3 reads CASQDRSEGEQFF. In nucleotides, the CDR3 is TGTGCCAGCCAGGACAGGTCCGAGGGTGAGCAGTTCTTC.

The gene calls are TRBV5-1 and TRBJ2-1; 8 bases are shared with TRBD2. CDR1 is SGHRS and CDR2 is YFSETQ in the germline V gene. The CDR3 sequence is 16 residues long. Trimming cost V 4 bases and J 4 bases; bases outside gene matches: 10. Written as DNA, the CDR3 is TGCGCCAGCAGCGGGGGGCCTAGCGGGCCTTACAATGAGCAGTTCTTC. Encoded protein: CASSGGPSGPYNEQFF.

CDR3 nucleotide sequence: TGTGCCAGCAGCCTGGGGCAGGGGCGGGTTGGCTACACCTTC. Its translation: CASSLGQGRVGYTF. The chain uses TRBV7-2 and TRBJ1-2; perhaps TRBD1 as D (6 bases). The V gene's germline CDR1 is SGHTA and CDR2 FQGNSA. The CDR3 covers 14 residues. V was shortened by 5 bases and J by 7 bases, with 17 bases between the two germline ends.

The rearrangement joins TRBV10-3 to TRBJ2-7, with 9 bases matching TRBD1. The CDR3 runs to 15 residues. V shed 0 bases, J shed 3 bases, and the junction held 3 bases outside the gene matches. The germline CDR1 and CDR2 sequences are ENHRY and SYGVKD. This chain's CDR3 is CAISESGTGHYEQYF. In DNA form, the CDR3 reads TGTGCCATCAGTGAGTCCGGGACAGGGCACTACGAGCAGTACTTC.

V usage is TRBV6-1 and J usage is TRBJ1-2, with a possible D match to TRBD1 (5 bases). CDR3 length: 13 amino acids. The V end lost 3 bases, the J end lost 4 bases, and 9 bases lay between the germline ends. Germline V CDR1 and CDR2: MNHNS, SASEGT. The CDR3 sequence: CASSDSGVYGYTF. CDR3 coding DNA: TGTGCCAGCAGTGATTCGGGGGTCTATGGCTACACCTTC.

As for this clone: This sample also contains other DNA sequences that code for the same CDR3. This chain links TRBV5-1 with TRBJ2-3; D remains ambiguous. The germline CDR1 and CDR2 sequences are SGHRS and YFSETQ. The length of the CDR3 is 13 residues. The ends were cut back, 2 bases at V and 1 base at J, with 5 bases in the middle. The CDR3 DNA follows: TGCGCCAGCAGCTTTGGAGGCACAGATACGCAGTATTTT. This encodes CASSFGGTDTQYF.

The chain has TRBV6-1 and TRBJ1-2; 7 nucleotides agree with TRBD1. This CDR3 comprises 16 residues. Germline lookup yields CDR1 MNHNS and CDR2 SASEGT. Unmatched junction bases numbered 7, after V lost 1 base and J lost 2 bases. The CDR3 region has the DNA TGTGCCAGCAGTGAAGTTAGGGCGACAGGGAACTATGGCTACACCTTC. It encodes CASSEVRATGNYGYTF.

The rearrangement uses TRBV9 and TRBJ2-6; 9 bases line up with TRBD2. Trimming cost V 4 bases and J 0 bases; bases outside gene matches: 5. CDR3 length: 17 amino acids. The germline V gene has CDR1 SGDLS and CDR2 YYNGEE. The CDR3 nucleotides read TGTGCCAGCAGCAAGAGCGGGGGGAGCTCTGGGGCCAACGTCCTGACTTTC. Translated: CASSKSGGSSGANVLTF. The whole variable domain, filled in from reference TRBV9 and TRBJ2-6, reads DSGVTQTPKHLITATGQRVTLRCSPRSGDLSVYWYQQSLDQGLQFLIQYYNGEERAKGNILERFSAQQFPDLHSELNLSSLELGDSALYFCASSKSGGSSGANVLTFGAGSRLTVL.

This clone is a singleton in its sample. The V gene is TRBV5-5, the J gene TRBJ1-4, with D perhaps matching TRBD1 (6 bases). Germline CDR1 is SGHKS and CDR2 is YYEKEE (reference sequence). CDR3 length: 19 residues. The ends were cut back, 2 bases at V and 2 bases at J, with 22 bases in the middle. The CDR3 loop reads CASSLVGALPPATNEKLFF. The CDR3 DNA sequence: TGTGCCAGCAGCTTAGTGGGGGCTCTACCCCCCGCTACTAATGAAAAACTGTTTTTT.

This chain uses TRBV6-5 with TRBJ2-3; no clear D gene. The CDR3 runs to 16 residues. V was pared by 0 bases and J by 6 bases, with 16 bases between. Germline V gene lookup returns CDR1 MNHEY and CDR2 SVGAGI. CDR3 sequence: CASSYSHKALRDTQYF. The CDR3, as DNA: TGTGCCAGCAGTTACTCGCATAAGGCCCTCAGGGATACGCAGTATTTT.